Listed here is a single T cell receptor (beta chain). The entry originates in a study of blood T cell repertoires in COVID-19. Sequencing was performed with immunoSEQ multiplex PCR; in TCRdb, only in-frame clones are kept and a portion is missing. The data contain over 85,000 clones, roughly 91% of them seen just once; the ten biggest clones take up 4.8%. Germline V lookup: CDR1 SGHTA, CDR2 FQGNSA. The CDR3 runs 18 residues. The V end was cut by 1 base, the J end by 4 bases, with 19 bases between. The chain has TRBV7-2 and TRBJ2-2; D perhaps matches TRBD2 (7 bases). The origin of this receptor is a woman aged 80 or over with active COVID-19. The sequenced sample consisted of peripheral blood. Here the CDR3 reads CASSLVLVGGGSTGELFF. As DNA, the CDR3 is TGTGCCAGCAGCTTAGTCTTGGTGGGGGGCGGGAGCACCGGGGAGCTGTTTTTT. The full variable domain, with the rest looked up from reference TRBV7-2 and TRBJ2-2, is GAGVSQSPSNKVTEKGKDVELRCDPISGHTALYWYRQSLGQGLEFLIYFQGNSAPDKSGLPSDRFSAERTGGSVSTLTIQRTQQEDSAVYLCASSLVLVGGGSTGELFFGEGSRLTVL.